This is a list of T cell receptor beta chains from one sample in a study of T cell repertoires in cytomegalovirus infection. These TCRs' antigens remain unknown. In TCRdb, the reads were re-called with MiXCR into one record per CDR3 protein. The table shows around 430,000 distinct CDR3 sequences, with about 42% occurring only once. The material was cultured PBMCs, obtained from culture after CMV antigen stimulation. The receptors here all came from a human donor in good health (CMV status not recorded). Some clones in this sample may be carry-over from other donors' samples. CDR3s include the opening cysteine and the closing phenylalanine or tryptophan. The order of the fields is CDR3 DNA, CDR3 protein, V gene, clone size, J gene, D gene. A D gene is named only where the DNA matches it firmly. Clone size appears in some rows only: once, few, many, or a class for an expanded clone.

CDR3 DNA: TGTGCCAGCAGCCCTGAGATTTCGGGGGCGAACACCGGGGAGCTGTTTTTT
CDR3 protein: CASSPEISGANTGELFF
V gene: TRBV7-6
clone size: few
J gene: TRBJ2-2
D gene: NA

CDR3 DNA: TGTGCCAGCAGCCAAGACCCGGGGCACACTGAAGCTTTCTTT
CDR3 protein: CASSQDPGHTEAFF
V gene: TRBV7-2
clone size: NA
J gene: TRBJ1-1
D gene: NA

CDR3 DNA: TGCGCCAGCAGCTTGGAGGGGCTAAGCAATCAGCCCCAGCATTTT
CDR3 protein: CASSLEGLSNQPQHF
V gene: TRBV5-1
clone size: NA
J gene: TRBJ1-5
D gene: NA

CDR3 DNA: TGTGCCAGCAGCTTAAAGGGACTAGCGGGGACCCACGAGCAGTACTTC
CDR3 protein: CASSLKGLAGTHEQYF
V gene: TRBV28
clone size: NA
J gene: TRBJ2-7
D gene: TRBD2

CDR3 DNA: TGTGCCAGTGTTTTTTTGGGATGGGACGAAAAACTGTTTTTT
CDR3 protein: CASVFLGWDEKLFF
V gene: TRBV6-7
clone size: few
J gene: TRBJ1-4
D gene: NA

CDR3 DNA: TGTGCCAGCAGTTACTGGCGGGACTACAATGAGCAGTTCTTC
CDR3 protein: CASSYWRDYNEQFF
V gene: TRBV6-5
clone size: NA
J gene: TRBJ2-1
D gene: NA

CDR3 DNA: TGTGCCAGCAGCCGAGGACTAGCGGGAGTTGAAGATACGCAGTATTTT
CDR3 protein: CASSRGLAGVEDTQYF
V gene: TRBV5-5
clone size: NA
J gene: TRBJ2-3
D gene: TRBD2

CDR3 DNA: TGTGCCAGCAGCTTAGTGGTGCCCGGCCCCAACACCGGGGAGCTGTTTTTT
CDR3 protein: CASSLVVPGPNTGELFF
V gene: TRBV7-8
clone size: NA
J gene: TRBJ2-2
D gene: NA

CDR3 DNA: TGTGCCAGCAGCTCGACTAGCACAGATACGCAGTATTTT
CDR3 protein: CASSSTSTDTQYF
V gene: TRBV7-2
clone size: many
J gene: TRBJ2-3
D gene: NA

CDR3 DNA: TGTGCCAGCAGCCTGGGACACAGCAATCAGCCCCAGCATTTT
CDR3 protein: CASSLGHSNQPQHF
V gene: TRBV7-2
clone size: NA
J gene: TRBJ1-5
D gene: NA

CDR3 DNA: TGTGCCAGCAGCCAACAATCCCAAATAGCGGCCAGCTCCTACAATGAGCAGTTCTTC
CDR3 protein: CASSQQSQIAASSYNEQFF
V gene: TRBV7-2
clone size: NA
J gene: TRBJ2-1
D gene: NA

CDR3 DNA: TGCAGCGTTGCCGGAGGGGGTGACAGGGGAAGGTTATGGTATGGCTACACCTTC
CDR3 protein: CSVAGGGDRGRLWYGYTF
V gene: TRBV29-1
clone size: NA
J gene: TRBJ1-2
D gene: TRBD1

CDR3 DNA: TGTGCCAGCAGCTCCGACCGGGGAAGGAACTATGGCTACACCTTC
CDR3 protein: CASSSDRGRNYGYTF
V gene: TRBV7-2
clone size: many
J gene: TRBJ1-2
D gene: NA

CDR3 DNA: TGTGCCAGCAGTATTAAAACAGGGTACACTGAAGCTTTCTTT
CDR3 protein: CASSIKTGYTEAFF
V gene: TRBV27
clone size: NA
J gene: TRBJ1-1
D gene: NA

CDR3 DNA: TGTGCCAGCACCATCTATGGACAGAGCCAAGAGACCCAGTACTTC
CDR3 protein: CASTIYGQSQETQYF
V gene: TRBV12-3/TRBV12-4
clone size: few
J gene: TRBJ2-5
D gene: NA